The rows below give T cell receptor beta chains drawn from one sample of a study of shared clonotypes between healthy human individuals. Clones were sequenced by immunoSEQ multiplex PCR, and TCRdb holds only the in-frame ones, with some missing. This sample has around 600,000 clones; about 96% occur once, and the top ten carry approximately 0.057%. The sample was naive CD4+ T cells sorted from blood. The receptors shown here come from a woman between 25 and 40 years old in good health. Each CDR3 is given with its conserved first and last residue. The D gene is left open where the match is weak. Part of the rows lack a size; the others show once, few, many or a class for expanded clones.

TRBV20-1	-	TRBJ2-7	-	CSVKGSYEQYF	TGCAGTGTGAAGGGCTCCTACGAGCAGTACTTC
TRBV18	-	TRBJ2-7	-	CASSPTGEQYF	TGTGCCAGCTCACCGACAGGCGAGCAGTACTTC
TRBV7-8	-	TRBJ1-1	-	CASSWGRWDEAFF	TGTGCCAGCAGCTGGGGCAGATGGGATGAAGCTTTCTTT
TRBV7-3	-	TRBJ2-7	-	CASSLRPGSSYEQYF	TGTGCCAGCAGCTTACGGCCCGGGTCCTCCTACGAGCAGTACTTC
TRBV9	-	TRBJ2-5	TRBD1	CASTLTGTGQETQYF	TGTGCCAGCACCCTGACCGGGACAGGACAAGAGACCCAGTACTTC
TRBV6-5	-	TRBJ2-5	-	CASSSGDETQYF	TGTGCCAGCAGTTCAGGGGATGAGACCCAGTACTTC
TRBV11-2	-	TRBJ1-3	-	CASSPGLGATGNTIYF	TGTGCCAGCAGCCCGGGTCTGGGGGCGACTGGAAACACCATATATTTT
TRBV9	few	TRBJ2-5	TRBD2	CASSVGSGTSQETQYF	TGTGCCAGCAGCGTAGGTAGCGGGACGTCCCAAGAGACCCAGTACTTC
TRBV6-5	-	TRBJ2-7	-	CASSFSRVSPYEQYF	TGTGCCAGCAGTTTTAGCCGGGTTTCGCCCTACGAGCAGTACTTC
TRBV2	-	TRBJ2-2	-	CASQGANTGELFF	TGTGCCAGTCAGGGCGCGAACACCGGGGAGCTGTTTTTT
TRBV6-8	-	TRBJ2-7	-	CASSYSTQCAYEQYF	TGTGCCAGCAGTTACTCGACGCAGTGTGCCTACGAGCAGTACTTC
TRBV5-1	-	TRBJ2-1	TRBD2	CASSLTSGNPEQFF	TGCGCCAGCAGCTTGACTAGCGGGAACCCTGAGCAGTTCTTC
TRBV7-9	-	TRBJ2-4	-	CASSSPDLPLNIQYF	TGTGCCAGCAGCTCCCCGGATCTGCCCTTAAACATTCAGTACTTC
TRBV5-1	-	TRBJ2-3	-	CASSLNSASTDTQYF	TGCGCCAGCAGCTTGAACTCGGCTAGCACAGATACGCAGTATTTT
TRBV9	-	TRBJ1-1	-	CASSTQTSMNTEAFF	TGTGCCAGCAGCACCCAGACAAGCATGAACACTGAAGCTTTCTTT
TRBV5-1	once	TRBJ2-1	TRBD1	CASSWGQGWSNEQFF	TGCGCCAGCAGCTGGGGACAGGGCTGGTCCAATGAGCAGTTCTTC